Listed below are T cell receptor beta chains from one sample, sequenced in a study of beta chain features in type 1 diabetes. Repertoires were generated with immunoSEQ multiplex PCR, while TCRdb's copy carries only in-frame clones and drops some. The sample lists around 310,000 clones, approximately 15% seen once, with roughly 0.015% in the top ten. Sequenced input: naive CD4+ T cells from blood. The receptors were sampled from a woman under 30 with type 1 diabetes. Each CDR3 is given with its conserved first and last residue. Each record gives: V gene, D gene, J gene, clone size, CDR3 protein, CDR3 DNA. The D gene is left open where the match is weak. Rows may omit the clone size; those that give it use once, few, many or a size class.

TRBV30	NA	TRBJ2-1	NA	CAWSVPNGYNEQFF	TGTGCCTGGAGTGTACCCAACGGTTACAATGAGCAGTTCTTC
TRBV29-1	TRBD2	TRBJ2-1	many	CSVVVRREAGEQFF	TGCAGCGTTGTCGTTCGGCGGGAGGCGGGTGAGCAGTTCTTC
TRBV21-1	NA	TRBJ2-2	NA	CASSTPGHANTGELFF	TGTGCCAGCAGCACCCCTGGACACGCGAACACCGGGGAGCTGTTTTTT
TRBV28	NA	TRBJ1-1	NA	CASTPGETNTEAFF	TGTGCCAGCACCCCGGGGGAGACGAACACTGAAGCTTTCTTT
TRBV7-9	TRBD1	TRBJ2-3	NA	CASSPRQGSDTQYF	TGTGCCAGCAGCCCCCGACAGGGTTCAGATACGCAGTATTTT
TRBV30	TRBD2	TRBJ2-1	NA	CAWSATSGHNEQFF	TGTGCCTGGAGTGCTACTAGCGGCCACAATGAGCAGTTCTTC
TRBV29-1	TRBD1	TRBJ2-5	NA	CSAGTVKETQYF	TGCAGCGCGGGGACAGTTAAAGAGACCCAGTACTTC
TRBV7-9	NA	TRBJ2-4	NA	CASSWQEGDIQYF	TGTGCCAGCAGCTGGCAGGAGGGTGACATTCAGTACTTC
TRBV29-1	NA	TRBJ1-1	few	CSVRRGGKNTEAFF	TGCAGCGTTCGAAGGGGAGGGAAGAACACTGAAGCTTTCTTT
TRBV11-1	TRBD2	TRBJ2-1	few	CASSWSSGSTSNEQFF	TGTGCCAGCAGCTGGTCGAGCGGGAGCACGAGTAATGAGCAGTTCTTC
TRBV29-1	TRBD1	TRBJ1-1	NA	CSVTTGTAGTEAFF	TGCAGCGTCACTACCGGGACAGCGGGCACTGAAGCTTTCTTT
TRBV10-3	NA	TRBJ1-1	NA	CAIRPTENTEAFF	TGTGCCATCAGACCGACAGAGAACACTGAAGCTTTCTTT
TRBV28	TRBD1	TRBJ1-2	NA	CASSAPPGQGRGYTF	TGTGCCAGCAGCGCACCCCCGGGACAGGGTCGAGGCTACACCTTC
TRBV5-1	NA	TRBJ1-1	few	CASSLGENTEAFF	TGCGCCAGCAGCTTAGGGGAGAACACTGAAGCTTTCTTT
TRBV29-1	TRBD1	TRBJ1-1	NA	CSVLLTGRKAFF	TGCAGCGTTCTTTTGACAGGGAGGAAAGCTTTCTTT
TRBV5-1	TRBD2	TRBJ2-1	few	CASSSSGRALDEQFF	TGCGCCAGCAGCTCTAGCGGGAGGGCCCTAGATGAGCAGTTCTTC
TRBV5-1	TRBD2	TRBJ2-3	few	CASSLFVLAGVTDTQYF	TGCGCCAGCAGCTTGTTCGTCCTAGCGGGAGTGACAGATACGCAGTATTTT
TRBV18	NA	TRBJ1-1	NA	CASSPLATGNTEAFF	TGTGCCAGCTCACCACTAGCGACGGGGAACACTGAAGCTTTCTTT
TRBV7-2	NA	TRBJ2-7	NA	CASSPRDGPYEQYF	TGTGCCAGCAGCCCACGAGATGGGCCCTACGAGCAGTACTTC
TRBV4-3	NA	TRBJ1-2	NA	CASSPREGDGYTF	TGCGCCAGCAGCCCCAGGGAGGGAGATGGCTACACCTTC
TRBV10-3	TRBD2	TRBJ2-1	NA	CAISVERELYEQFF	TGTGCCATCAGTGTGGAGCGGGAGTTGTATGAGCAGTTCTTC
TRBV5-1	NA	TRBJ2-7	few	CASSLVAEVQYF	TGCGCCAGCAGCTTGGTGGCGGAGGTCCAGTACTTC
TRBV5-1	TRBD1	TRBJ2-7	NA	CASSLEQGVSYEQYF	TGCGCCAGCAGCTTGGAACAGGGGGTATCCTACGAGCAGTACTTC
TRBV28	TRBD1	TRBJ2-2	NA	CASSSLPGQGGTGELFF	TGTGCCAGCAGTTCTCTTCCGGGACAGGGTGGGACCGGGGAGCTGTTTTTT
TRBV7-2	NA	TRBJ2-4	few	CASSLWGAHSGEPKNIQYF	TGTGCCAGCAGCTTATGGGGTGCGCACAGCGGAGAACCCAAAAACATTCAGTACTTC
TRBV29-1	NA	TRBJ1-4	NA	CSVAPLGNEKPFF	TGCAGCGTTGCTCCTCTAGGAAATGAAAAACCGTTTTTT
TRBV5-1	NA	TRBJ2-7	few	CASSSPGDYEQYF	TGCGCCAGCAGCTCTCCCGGGGACTACGAGCAGTACTTC
TRBV15	NA	TRBJ2-5	NA	CATSSRAAAETQYF	TGTGCCACCAGCAGCAGGGCCGCAGCGGAGACCCAGTACTTC
TRBV18	TRBD1	TRBJ2-7	NA	CASSPGQGAWEQYF	TGTGCCAGCTCACCGGGACAGGGGGCTTGGGAGCAGTACTTC
TRBV9	NA	TRBJ2-5	NA	CASSVERGFRETQYF	TGTGCCAGCAGCGTAGAACGGGGATTTCGAGAGACCCAGTACTTC
TRBV5-4	TRBD2	TRBJ2-3	few	CASSLPPSGRVGDTQYF	TGTGCCAGCAGCCTCCCCCCCAGCGGGAGAGTGGGAGATACGCAGTATTTT
TRBV9	NA	TRBJ2-6	few	CASSFRDSGANVLTF	TGTGCCAGCAGCTTCCGGGACTCTGGGGCCAACGTCCTGACTTTC
TRBV25-1	NA	TRBJ2-7	few	CASSATGSPEQYF	TGTGCCAGCAGTGCAACAGGGAGTCCCGAGCAGTACTTC
TRBV18	NA	TRBJ1-5	NA	CASSLGPGDQPQHF	TGTGCCAGCTCACTAGGACCGGGGGATCAGCCCCAGCATTTT
TRBV5-4	TRBD2	TRBJ2-1	NA	CASSPSGGSGLSYNEQFF	TGTGCCAGCAGCCCTTCCGGGGGTAGCGGGCTCTCCTACAATGAGCAGTTCTTC
TRBV9	TRBD2	TRBJ2-3	NA	CASSVGGLAASTDTQYF	TGTGCCAGCAGCGTAGGTGGACTAGCGGCGAGCACAGATACGCAGTATTTT
TRBV14	NA	TRBJ2-5	few	CASSQDYDGLETQYF	TGTGCCAGCAGCCAAGATTACGACGGGTTGGAGACCCAGTACTTC
TRBV5-4	NA	TRBJ1-1	NA	CASSYGQIEAFF	TGTGCCAGCAGCTATGGACAGATTGAAGCTTTCTTT
TRBV19	TRBD2	TRBJ2-1	NA	CASSIVREGRNEQFF	TGTGCCAGTAGTATTGTGCGGGAGGGGAGGAATGAGCAGTTCTTC
TRBV2	TRBD2	TRBJ2-1	NA	CASSGLAGNEQFF	TGTGCCAGCAGCGGACTAGCGGGGAATGAGCAGTTCTTC
TRBV7-9	TRBD2	TRBJ2-2	NA	CASSSSGRGYTGELFF	TGTGCCAGCAGCTCGAGCGGGAGGGGTTACACCGGGGAGCTGTTTTTT
TRBV7-2	TRBD2	TRBJ2-7	NA	CASSLRLAGSYEQYF	TGTGCCAGCAGCTTGAGACTAGCGGGGTCCTACGAGCAGTACTTC
TRBV15	TRBD2	TRBJ2-3	NA	CATSSQLAGGTDTQYF	TGTGCCACCAGCTCCCAGCTAGCGGGGGGCACAGATACGCAGTATTTT
TRBV5-6	NA	TRBJ2-7	NA	CASSFRGFLEQYF	TGTGCCAGCAGCTTCCGAGGGTTCTTGGAGCAGTACTTC
TRBV27	NA	TRBJ2-2	few	CASSSGQTNTGELFF	TGTGCCAGCAGTTCTGGGCAGACCAACACCGGGGAGCTGTTTTTT
TRBV7-8	NA	TRBJ2-1	NA	CASSSPKRLYHNEQFF	TGTGCCAGCAGCTCCCCCAAGCGTCTATATCACAATGAGCAGTTCTTC
TRBV29-1	NA	TRBJ2-3	many	CSVEEADTQYF	TGCAGCGTCGAGGAGGCAGATACGCAGTATTTT
TRBV5-1	NA	TRBJ2-7	NA	CASSARGGYEQYF	TGCGCCAGCAGCGCTAGGGGGGGCTACGAGCAGTACTTC
TRBV5-1	NA	TRBJ2-5	few	CASSLGDIKTQYF	TGCGCCAGCAGCTTGGGGGACATCAAGACCCAGTACTTC
TRBV6-5	TRBD1	TRBJ2-5	NA	CASSTGTGKETQYF	TGTGCCAGCAGTACCGGGACAGGGAAAGAGACCCAGTACTTC
TRBV11-2	NA	TRBJ2-3	NA	CASSSPASADTQYF	TGTGCCAGCAGCTCCCCCGCTAGCGCAGATACGCAGTATTTT
TRBV6-6	TRBD2	TRBJ2-2	few	CASSARLATGELFF	TGTGCCAGCAGTGCCCGACTAGCCACGGGGGAGCTGTTTTTT
TRBV27	TRBD2	TRBJ2-5	NA	CASSSSGRAQETQYF	TGTGCCAGCAGTTCTAGCGGGAGGGCTCAAGAGACCCAGTACTTC
TRBV4-1	TRBD2	TRBJ2-3	once	CASSSIPGLAGRSTDTQYF	TGCGCCAGCAGCTCAATTCCGGGACTAGCGGGACGCAGCACAGATACGCAGTATTTT
TRBV4-3	TRBD2	TRBJ2-1	few	CASSQDYLSPRGGDNEQFF	TGCGCCAGCAGCCAAGACTATCTCAGTCCGCGCGGGGGGGACAATGAGCAGTTCTTC
TRBV5-1	TRBD2	TRBJ2-5	NA	CASRPRGGGQETQYF	TGCGCCAGCAGGCCACGCGGGGGGGGCCAAGAGACCCAGTACTTC
TRBV5-1	TRBD2	TRBJ2-5	NA	CASRGTSGQETQYF	TGCGCCAGCAGGGGGACTAGCGGTCAAGAGACCCAGTACTTC
TRBV10-2	TRBD1	TRBJ2-3	few	CASSVGGQGTDTQYF	TGCGCCAGCAGTGTGGGGGGACAGGGCACAGATACGCAGTATTTT
TRBV27	TRBD2	TRBJ2-3	NA	CASTKPVAGGPDWADTQYF	TGTGCCAGCACCAAACCCGTGGCGGGAGGGCCCGATTGGGCAGATACGCAGTATTTT